This T cell receptor (beta chain) was obtained from a study of blood T cell repertoires in COVID-19. For the study at large: The samples span acute and convalescent COVID-19 from the United States, Italy and Spain. From T cells, B-cell-depleted T cells, or PBMCs came the material, which was cDNA or gDNA.

Per the authors' pipeline: Nucleated cell counts were estimated from reference gene primer amplification. TCRdb's table, derived via immunoSEQ multiplex PCR, lists solely in-frame clones and lacks some. The V and J calls and clone size were taken over from that table, and D and trimming were inferred from the DNA. The table shows about 69,000 clones, with approximately 79% occurring only once. This clone appeared a few times. Germline V gene data show CDR1 as LNHNV and CDR2 as YYDKDF (reference sequence). Trimming at V came to 0 bases and at J to 8 bases, leaving 5 bases not matched to a gene. The CDR3 length is 14 residues.

The chain employs TRBV15 and TRBJ1-1; TRBD1 agrees at 8 bases. Sequencing was performed on peripheral blood. The receptor's source is a human donor in a cohort sampled during active COVID-19. The CDR3 bases are TGTGCCACCAGCAGAGACGTTGGACAGGGAGAAGCTTTCTTT. It specifies CATSRDVGQGEAFF.